Shown below are 8 T cell receptor beta chains from a single sample sequenced in a study of blood T cell repertoires in COVID-19 (TCRdb year 2020). The library was produced with the immunoSEQ multiplex PCR assay. The table comes from immuneACCESS by way of TCRdb, which keeps in-frame sequences with V and J called. Part of the clones is missing from these tables; in studies checked, under half for an unresolved V gene and the rest for unknown reasons. The sample table contains roughly 60,000 clones; only one count was recorded for 65% to 90% of them. The ten largest clones take up roughly 10% of the sample. Material for sequencing was peripheral blood. These receptors all stem from a man aged 45-60 years with COVID-19, enrolled during active disease.

The gene calls are TRBV3-1 (or the pseudogene TRBV3-2) and TRBJ1-5; D may be TRBD1 (5 bases). V lost 2 bases to trimming and J lost 6 bases, with 11 bases between them. From germline, CDR1 is LGHDT and CDR2 YNNKEL (reference sequence). This CDR3 has 14 residues. The CDR3 here is CASSQQGEVQPQHF. The CDR3 coding sequence is TGTGCCAGCAGCCAACAGGGTGAGGTTCAGCCCCAGCATTTT.

The rearrangement uses TRBV3-1 (or the pseudogene TRBV3-2) and TRBJ2-5; tentatively, D is TRBD1 (6 bases). Germline V lookup: CDR1 LGHDT, CDR2 YNNKEL (reference sequence). CDR3 length equals 16 residues. The V gene lost 0 bases and the J gene lost 5 bases, with 16 bases spanning the gap. DNA for the CDR3: TGTGCCAGCAGCCAAGAGGGGACCCCAGGGGAGGAGACCCAGTACTTC. Residues: CASSQEGTPGEETQYF.

CDR3 loop: CASRGAQGDYGYTF. The CDR3 DNA is TGCGCCAGCCGGGGGGCGCAGGGAGACTATGGCTACACCTTC. V is TRBV5-1 and J is TRBJ1-2; TRBD1 might be the D (6 bases). Deletions cut 7 bases from V and 3 bases from J, with 16 bases between. CDR1 is SGHRS and CDR2 is YFSETQ in the germline V gene. The CDR3 has 14 residues.

The genes are TRBV2 and TRBJ2-7; D perhaps matches TRBD2 (5 bases). Trimming removed 3 bases at V and 7 bases at J, with 16 bases between. CDR1 and CDR2 from the germline V gene are SNHLY and FYNNEI. This CDR3 is built from 14 residues. In nucleotides, the CDR3 is TGTGCCAGCAGTGAGCAGCGGCCCAGTTGGGAGCAGTACTTC. Translated, it gives CASSEQRPSWEQYF.

This clone was found once. The chain combines TRBV6-5 with TRBJ1-4; 9 nucleotides agree with TRBD1. Trimming took 2 bases from V and 8 from J; bases not matched to a gene: 9. There are 16 residues in the CDR3. Germline V gives CDR1 MNHEY, CDR2 SVGAGI. CDR3 nucleotide sequence: TGTGCCAGCAGTTACCTGACCGGGACAGGGAACGAAAAACTGTTTTTT. Amino acid sequence: CASSYLTGTGNEKLFF.

The chain combines TRBV6-5 with TRBJ1-1; 8 bases are a match to TRBD1. The CDR3 runs 13 residues. V was clipped by 6 bases and J by 7 bases; unmatched bases: 7. CDR1 and CDR2 (germline): MNHEY, SVGAGI. The CDR3 spells CASRQGAGGEAFF. CDR3 DNA sequence: TGTGCCAGCAGGCAGGGGGCTGGGGGTGAAGCTTTCTTT.

The gene calls are TRBV9 and TRBJ2-1; 14 bases fit TRBD2. Germline CDR1 is SGDLS and CDR2 is YYNGEE. CDR3 length: 16 residues. Trimming removed 2 bases from V and 7 bases from J; junction bases left unmatched: 5. The CDR3 protein is CASSVTSGRARNEQFF. CDR3 nucleotide sequence: TGTGCCAGCAGCGTGACTAGCGGGAGGGCCCGGAATGAGCAGTTCTTC. Full variable domain (rest looked up from reference TRBV9 and TRBJ2-1): DSGVTQTPKHLITATGQRVTLRCSPRSGDLSVYWYQQSLDQGLQFLIQYYNGEERAKGNILERFSAQQFPDLHSELNLSSLELGDSALYFCASSVTSGRARNEQFFGPGTRLTVL.

This chain connects TRBV10-3 to TRBJ2-7; 10 bases match TRBD1. The CDR3 runs 14 residues. Germline-derived CDR1 and CDR2 are ENHRY and SYGVKD. Trimming removed 9 bases from V and 5 bases from J; junction bases left unmatched: 10. The CDR3 loop is CAIGAGTGDHEQYF. Written as DNA, the CDR3 is TGTGCCATAGGAGCCGGGACAGGGGACCACGAGCAGTACTTC.